The entry below describes one TCR beta chain. As yet, its antigen is unknown. The record originates from a study of T cells in localized non-small cell lung cancer. Whole-study findings and limits: Patients showing higher blood T cell density tended to see longer overall survival. For the top 100 tumor clones, a median approximately 50 also appeared in adjacent lung. Uninvolved adjacent lung had higher T cell clonality than tumor and all other tissues.

Assay: immunoSEQ multiplex PCR; the TCRdb copy retains only in-frame clones and omits some. The sample records approximately 28,000 clones, approximately 90% being singletons. This CDR3 comprises 15 residues. Germline V gene lookup returns CDR1 LGHNA and CDR2 YSLEER. Trimming shortened V by 0 bases and J by 4 bases, and 10 bases separated the two germline ends. The J gene is TRBJ2-1, the V gene TRBV4-3; D is uncertain. This clonotype originated in a female donor older than 55 with stage II squamous cell lung carcinoma. The sample was peripheral blood, taken before any cancer treatment. As DNA, the CDR3 is TGCGCCAGCAGCCAAGACAGGACCAAATACAATGAGCAGTTCTTC. As protein: CASSQDRTKYNEQFF.